A single sample gave rise to the 15 T cell receptor beta chains below, sequenced in a study of metastatic and nonmetastatic thyroid tumors. TCRdb reprocessed the PCR reads using MiXCR. The sample has some 12,000 clones; under 25% are singletons. No treatment had been given to any patient before thyroid surgery. Sequencing was done on a sample of adjacent normal tissue. These receptor sequences come from a female donor with papillary thyroid cancer or a benign thyroid nodule (not recorded which). Some clones in this sample may be carry-over from other donors' samples.

This clone was counted a few times. The rearrangement uses TRBV6-1 and TRBJ1-1, with 7 bases identical to TRBD1. From germline, CDR1 is MNHNS and CDR2 SASEGT. Trimming took 5 bases from V and 3 from J; bases not matched to a gene: 3. There are 13 residues in the CDR3. As DNA, the CDR3 is TGTGCCAGCAGTAAGACAGGGTACACTGAAGCTTTCTTT. This codes for CASSKTGYTEAFF.

This clone has a count of ten or more. The gene calls are TRBV9 and TRBJ2-7; the match to TRBD1 covers 9 bases. The CDR3 consists of 15 residues. Germline values: CDR1 SGDLS, CDR2 YYNGEE. Trimming removed 5 bases from V and 3 bases from J; junction bases left unmatched: 9. CDR3 protein: CASSRTGTGIYEQYF. The CDR3 bases are TGTGCCAGCAGTCGTACCGGGACAGGGATCTACGAGCAGTACTTC.

This clone is classed as medium-sized. This rearrangement joins TRBV6-1 to TRBJ1-6; D is perhaps TRBD1 (6 bases). V was pared by 8 bases and J by 9 bases, with 17 bases between. CDR1 is MNHNS and CDR2 is SASEGT in the germline V gene. CDR3 length: 14 residues. Here the CDR3 DNA reads TGTGCCAGCGCGCAACAGGGTTCAGGTTCACCCCTCCACTTT. It encodes CASAQQGSGSPLHF.

The chain recombines TRBV6-1 with TRBJ1-2, with 10 bases aligning to TRBD1. V was clipped by 6 bases and J by 7 bases; unmatched bases: 5. The CDR3 covers 13 residues. CDR1 is MNHNS and CDR2 is SASEGT in the germline V gene. The CDR3 bases are TGTGCCAGCAGACCGACAGGGGGCTCTGGCTACACCTTC. Translating gives CASRPTGGSGYTF.

CDR3 nucleotide sequence: TGTGCCAGCAGCCCCAGGAGGGGGGGCCCCACAGATACGCAGTATTTT. It codes for CASSPRRGGPTDTQYF. The chain uses TRBV12-3 or TRBV12-4 and TRBJ2-3; a possible D gene is TRBD2 (7 bases). This CDR3 spans 16 amino acids. The ends were cut back, 6 bases at V and 2 bases at J, with 18 bases in the middle.

V is TRBV27 and J is TRBJ2-1; TRBD2 aligns across 10 bases. V trimming: 5 bases; J trimming: 1 base; junction bases outside the gene matches: 8. Germline loops: CDR1 MNHEY, CDR2 SMNVEV (reference sequence). The CDR3 extends over 17 amino acids. The CDR3 DNA reads as TGTGCCAGCAGTCCCGCAACGGGACTAGCGTCCTACAATGAGCAGTTCTTC. It specifies CASSPATGLASYNEQFF.

The sample holds a few counts of this clone. One end of the junction is discordant with germline, which a read error may explain. J is TRBJ1-1 and V is TRBV9; 7 positions match TRBD1. Germline CDR1 SGDLS, CDR2 YYNGEE. The CDR3 has 16 amino acids. The CDR3 reads CASSVGPTGVNTEVFF. CDR3 in DNA: TGTGCCAGCAGCGTAGGGCCTACAGGGGTGAACACTGAAGTTTTCTTT.

This rearrangement joins TRBV12-3 or TRBV12-4 to TRBJ1-1; no reliable D call. V was trimmed by 5 bases and J by 9 bases, leaving 19 bases between them. CDR3 length equals 14 residues. The CDR3 bases are TGTGCCAGCAGTCCCCCCTCGCGTACGGATCAAGCTTTCTTT. It specifies CASSPPSRTDQAFF.

The table lists this clone with a few counts. The chain joins TRBV6-1 to TRBJ1-1; D gene uncertain. There are 12 residues in the CDR3. Germline V gene data show CDR1 as MNHNS and CDR2 as SASEGT. V was shortened by 7 bases and J by 2 bases, with 8 bases between the two germline ends. As DNA, the CDR3 is TGTGCCAGCATAGGGATCAACACTGAAGCTTTCTTT. Amino acids: CASIGINTEAFF.

The chain employs TRBV2 and TRBJ2-7; 8 bases align to TRBD1. CDR3 length equals 15 residues. Germline lookup yields CDR1 SNHLY and CDR2 FYNNEI. The V segment lost 9 bases and the J segment 2 bases; nucleotides outside the gene matches: 12. The CDR3 DNA is TGTGCCAGAGAGGACAGGGCAGGGCCTCCCTACGAGCAGTACTTC. Translating it yields CAREDRAGPPYEQYF.

V usage is TRBV9 and J usage is TRBJ2-3; D is ambiguous. Trimming removed 0 bases from V and 0 bases from J, with 8 bases in between. CDR1 is SGDLS and CDR2 is YYNGEE in the germline V gene. The CDR3 contains 15 residues. CDR3 nucleotides: TGTGCCAGCAGCGTAGTGGGCTTTAGCACAGATACGCAGTATTTT. Protein: CASSVVGFSTDTQYF.

About this clone itself: An end of the junction differs from the germline gene, which may be a read error. V is TRBV30 and J is TRBJ1-4; no clear D. Germline CDR1 GTSNPN, CDR2 SVGIG (reference sequence). The CDR3 extends over 14 amino acids. Here the CDR3 DNA reads TGTGCCTGGAGTCGCGGGGTGGCTAGTGAAAAACAGTTTTTT. Residues: CAWSRGVASEKQFF.

This clone was seen only a few times. This rearrangement joins TRBV7-2 to TRBJ2-7; the D is unclear. The ends were cut back, 5 bases at V and 5 bases at J, with 13 bases in the middle. The V gene's germline CDR1 is SGHTA and CDR2 FQGNSA. This CDR3 spans 13 amino acids. The CDR3: CASSRRIRDEQYF. CDR3 in DNA: TGTGCCAGCAGCCGTCGCATCCGGGACGAGCAGTACTTC.

This clone was detected ten times or more. This sequence joins TRBV5-8 and TRBJ1-2; TRBD1 matches at 11 bases. This CDR3 has 15 amino acids. From germline, CDR1 is SGHTS and CDR2 YDEGEE. Trimming cost V 2 bases and J 5 bases; bases outside gene matches: 5. The CDR3 DNA is TGTGCCAGCAGCTTTCCGGGACAGGGGGGATATGGCTACACCTTC. Translating it yields CASSFPGQGGYGYTF.

In this sample, this clone turned up many times. This rearrangement joins TRBV7-8 to TRBJ2-6, with D perhaps TRBD2 (6 bases). This CDR3 spans 16 amino acids. Germline CDR1 is SGHVS and CDR2 is FQNEAQ. V shed 3 bases and J shed 0 bases, with 9 bases lying between them. CDR3 sequence reads: CASSLGGISGANVLTF. CDR3 coding DNA: TGTGCCAGCAGCTTGGGGGGTATCTCTGGGGCCAACGTCCTGACTTTC.